This entry lists 2 T cell receptor beta chains sequenced from one sample in a study of regulatory T cells in long-lasting Graves disease. Sample time point: persistent/refractory GD, antithyroid drugs over 5 years with positive TRAb. The TCR library was made from RNA that had been extracted from PBMCs in TRIzol. Arm-PCR of CDR3 regions and iRepertoire HTBI primers were used to build TCR beta libraries. MiXCR, applied by TCRdb to the multiplex PCR reads, yields one record per CDR3 protein. The top ten clones hold around 20% of a sample with 300,000 to 500,000 distinct CDR3 sequences, about 20% of them seen once. The input for sequencing was peripheral blood mononuclear cells (PBMCs), taken when the disease was refractory, from a patient treated with antithyroid drugs. The receptors originated from a female donor with Graves disease.

This clonotype was seen many times. The CDR3 DNA sequence: TGTGCCAGCAGTCCTATCACAGGGGCGCAAGAGACCCAGTACTTC. Amino acids: CASSPITGAQETQYF. The V and J genes are TRBV28 and TRBJ2-5; 7 positions match TRBD1. The CDR3 is 15 amino acids. The germline V gene encodes CDR1 MDHEN and CDR2 SYDVKM. V lost 5 bases and J lost 2; bases outside the gene matches: 8.

This clonotype occurred a few times. V is TRBV2 and J is TRBJ2-2, with TRBD2 as a possible D gene (5 bases). Trimming shortened V by 7 bases and J by 4 bases, and 13 bases separated the two germline ends. Germline CDR1 and CDR2: SNHLY and FYNNEI. CDR3 length: 14 residues. The CDR3 loop reads CASIRLASTGELFF. CDR3 bases: TGTGCCAGCATTAGGCTAGCCAGCACCGGGGAGCTGTTTTTT.